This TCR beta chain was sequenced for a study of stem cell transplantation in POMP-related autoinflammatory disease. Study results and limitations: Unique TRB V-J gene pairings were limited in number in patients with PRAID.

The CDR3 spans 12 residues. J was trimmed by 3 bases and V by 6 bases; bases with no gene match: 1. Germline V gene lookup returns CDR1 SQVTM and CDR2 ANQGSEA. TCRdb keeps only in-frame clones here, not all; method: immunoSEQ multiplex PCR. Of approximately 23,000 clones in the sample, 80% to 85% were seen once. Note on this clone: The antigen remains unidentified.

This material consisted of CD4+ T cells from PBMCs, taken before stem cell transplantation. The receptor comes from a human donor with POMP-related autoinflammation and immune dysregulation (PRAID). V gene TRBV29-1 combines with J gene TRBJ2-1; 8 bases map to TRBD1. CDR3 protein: CSVGTGYNEQFF. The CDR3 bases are TGCAGCGTAGGGACAGGCTACAATGAGCAGTTCTTC.